Sequencing of this T cell receptor (beta chain) was carried out in a study of T cell repertoires in cytomegalovirus infection. Whole-study findings and limits: Across the ex vivo response, the dominant clonotypes were HLA-C-restricted CMV-specific TCR beta clonotypes. Frequencies of public TCR beta families were cumulated, and this identified carriers of CMV plus the relevant HLA.

This clonotype was recorded only once. Its target is not known. TCRdb re-analysed the reads in MiXCR, keeping a single row per CDR3 protein. The data show roughly 200,000 distinct CDR3 sequences, nearly 9.5% seen once. Germline CDR1 reads SGHAT; CDR2 reads FQDESV (reference sequence). Losses at the gene ends were 3 bases for V and 9 bases for J; bases not matched to a gene: 13. The CDR3 covers 15 residues. This TCR was sampled from a human donor in good health (CMV status not recorded). Some clones in this sample may be carry-over from other donors' samples. The chain uses TRBV11-1 and TRBJ2-7; 8 bases are shared with TRBD2. Sequenced sample: PBMCs. CDR3 coding DNA: TGTGCCAGCAGCTTTACAGGTAGCGGGACCCCCCTGCAGTACTTC. It yields the protein CASSFTGSGTPLQYF.